This T cell receptor beta chain was observed in a study of cytomegalovirus exposure and HLA in healthy donors. Study-level findings and limits: Overall, around 150 TCR beta chains were annotated as cytomegalovirus-associated. CMV serostatus was the sole immune exposure information available. Upon later analysis, TCR association rates were observed to vary by HLA locus, being highest for DRB1 and lowest for HLA-C.

Note on this clone: Antigen: not known.

The PCR ran on 60 Vbeta and 13 Jbeta primers. Assay: immunoSEQ multiplex PCR; the TCRdb copy retains only in-frame clones and omits some. The sample lists under 200,000 clones, approximately 72% seen once, with about 1.3% in the top ten. Among the donors, all were healthy bone marrow donors. CDR1 and CDR2 (germline): SGHRS, YFSETQ. With 0 bases removed from V and 6 bases from J, the gap between germline ends came to 10 bases. This CDR3 is 14 amino acids long. This clonotype was obtained from a man aged 50 or older in good health and CMV-seronegative. The genes are TRBV5-1 and TRBJ1-5; a weak D match, TRBD1 (5 bases). Sequencing was performed on PBMCs. The CDR3 loop reads CASSLDGGSQPQHF. CDR3 bases: TGCGCCAGCAGCTTGGACGGGGGGAGTCAGCCCCAGCATTTT.